Only a few counts were recorded for the clone carrying this T cell receptor beta chain. The same CDR3 can be traced to other DNA sequences in this sample. Clones were read by immunoSEQ multiplex PCR, and TCRdb kept only the in-frame ones, dropping some. This table holds hundreds of thousands of clones, 90% to 95% found once. In germline, CDR1 is MNHEY, CDR2 SMNVEV (reference sequence). V was pared by 6 bases and J by 4 bases, with 6 bases between. The CDR3 extends over 11 amino acids. These data belong to a study of shared clonotypes between healthy human individuals. Naive CD8 isolation took CD45RO-negative cells positively selected for CCR7 and excluded terminally differentiated effector memory CD45RA+ cells.

This receptor was taken from a woman aged 25-40 years in good health. The sequencing input was naive CD8+ T cells sorted from blood. The V gene is TRBV27, the J gene TRBJ1-2, with D possibly being TRBD1 (5 bases). The DNA for the CDR3 is TGTGCCAGCAGCCAGGGCTATGGCTACACCTTC. This encodes CASSQGYGYTF.